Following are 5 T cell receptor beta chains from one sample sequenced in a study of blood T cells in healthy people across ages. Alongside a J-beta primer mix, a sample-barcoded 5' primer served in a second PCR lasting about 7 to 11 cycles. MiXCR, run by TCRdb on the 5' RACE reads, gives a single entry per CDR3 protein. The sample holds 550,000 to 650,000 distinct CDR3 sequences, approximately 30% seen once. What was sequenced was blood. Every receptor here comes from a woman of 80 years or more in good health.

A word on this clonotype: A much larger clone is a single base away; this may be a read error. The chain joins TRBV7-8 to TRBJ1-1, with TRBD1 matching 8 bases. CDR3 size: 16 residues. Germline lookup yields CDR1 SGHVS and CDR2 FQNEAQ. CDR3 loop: CAGSPALAGGPTEAFF. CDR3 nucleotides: TGTGCCGGCAGCCCAGCGCTGGCAGGGGGCCCAACTGAAGCTTTCTTT.

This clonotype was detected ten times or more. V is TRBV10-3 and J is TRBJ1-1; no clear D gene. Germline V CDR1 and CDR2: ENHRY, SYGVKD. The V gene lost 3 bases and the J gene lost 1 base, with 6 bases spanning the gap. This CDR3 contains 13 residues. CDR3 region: CAISDGRNTEAFF. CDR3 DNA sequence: TGTGCCATCAGTGATGGCAGGAACACTGAAGCTTTCTTT.

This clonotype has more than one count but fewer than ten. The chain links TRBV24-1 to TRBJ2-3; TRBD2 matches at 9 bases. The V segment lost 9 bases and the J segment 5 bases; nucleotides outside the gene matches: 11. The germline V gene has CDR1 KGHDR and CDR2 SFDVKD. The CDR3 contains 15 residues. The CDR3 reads CATDAAGGRRDTQYF. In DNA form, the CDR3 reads TGTGCCACCGATGCCGCGGGAGGGAGGAGAGATACGCAGTATTTT.

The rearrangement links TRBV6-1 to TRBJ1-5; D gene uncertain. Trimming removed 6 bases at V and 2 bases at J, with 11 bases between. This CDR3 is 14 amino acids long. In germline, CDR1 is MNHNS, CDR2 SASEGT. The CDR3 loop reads CASSVLWGNQPQHF. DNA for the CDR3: TGTGCCAGCAGCGTCCTATGGGGCAATCAGCCCCAGCATTTT.

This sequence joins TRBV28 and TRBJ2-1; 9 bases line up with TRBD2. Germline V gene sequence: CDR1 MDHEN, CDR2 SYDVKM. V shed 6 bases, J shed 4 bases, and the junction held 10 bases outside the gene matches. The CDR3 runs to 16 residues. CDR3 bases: TGTGCCAGCAGCAACGCCCGCGGGAGGGGATACAATGAGCAGTTCTTC. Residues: CASSNARGRGYNEQFF.